These T cell receptor beta chains were read from a single sample in a study of blood T cell repertoires in COVID-19. Only in-frame clones appear in the TCRdb table, and some are missing; sequencing was by immunoSEQ multiplex PCR. The table records approximately 220,000 clones, around 88% of them present only once. The specimen was peripheral blood. The receptors were gathered from a woman between 45 and 65 years old with acute or convalescent COVID-19. The CDR3 runs from the conserved cysteine through the conserved F or W. The order of the fields is CDR3 length, J gene, clone size, V gene, D gene, CDR3 DNA, CDR3 protein. D genes are given only for firm matches. Only part of the rows carry a size: once, few, many, or a class if the clone is expanded.

>16|TRBJ2-5|.|TRBV5-6|TRBD2
TGTGCCAGCAGCTTCCCGACTAGCGGGAGCAGCGAGACCCAGTACTTC
CASSFPTSGSSETQYF
>16|TRBJ2-2|.|TRBV11-2|.
TGTGCCAGCAGCTTATACCAGCGGTGGAACACCGGGGAGCTGTTTTTT
CASSLYQRWNTGELFF
>13|TRBJ1-1|few|TRBV7-2|.
TGTGCCAGCTCTGCGTCGGTTTACACTGAAGCTTTCTTT
CASSASVYTEAFF
>20|TRBJ2-1|once|TRBV3-1/TRBV3-2|TRBD2
TGTGCCAGCAGCCAAGAAACGGGCGGGAGGGACTTGAGCTCCTACAATGAGCAGTTCTTC
CASSQETGGRDLSSYNEQFF
>15|TRBJ1-2|.|TRBV28|TRBD1
TGTGCCAGCAGCTTAGACAGGGGTTGGGGCTATGGCTACACCTTC
CASSLDRGWGYGYTF
>16|TRBJ2-1|.|TRBV5-4|.
TGTGCCAGCAGCTTGGTGGTAGTTGGGGGGACGACCGAGCAGTTCTTC
CASSLVVVGGTTEQFF
>19|TRBJ2-1|.|TRBV7-2|TRBD2
TGTGCCAGCACCGCCCCCAGGGGGGGGGCGGGAGGGCCATACAATGAGCAGTTCTTC
CASTAPRGGAGGPYNEQFF
>14|TRBJ2-7|.|TRBV14|.
TGTGCCAGCAGCCAAGGGCCCCTGCCCTACGAGCAGTACTTC
CASSQGPLPYEQYF
>13|TRBJ1-2|.|TRBV6-6|.
TGTGCCAGCAGGCTACACCTACGGGGTGGCTACACCTTC
CASRLHLRGGYTF
>15|TRBJ1-5|.|TRBV10-1|TRBD1
TGCGCCAGCAGTACGGGACAGGGGATGCATCAGCCCCAGCATTTT
CASSTGQGMHQPQHF
>17|TRBJ2-7|.|TRBV25-1|TRBD2
TGTGCCAGCAGTGACACCCCTGGACTAGCGGGAGCCTACGAGCAGTACTTC
CASSDTPGLAGAYEQYF
>15|TRBJ2-5|.|TRBV5-1|TRBD2
TGCGCCAGCAGCTCCCTAGCGGGGAACCAAGAGACCCAGTACTTC
CASSSLAGNQETQYF
>17|TRBJ1-2|few|TRBV7-2|.
TGTGCCAGCAGCCCCACAGGGCAATTGGGGTCTAACTATGGCTACACCTTC
CASSPTGQLGSNYGYTF
>15|TRBJ1-1|.|TRBV28|.
TGTGCCAGCAGTTTAGCGACGCTAGGGAACACTGAAGCTTTCTTT
CASSLATLGNTEAFF
>14|TRBJ1-2|.|TRBV6-5|TRBD1
TGTGCCAGCAGTAAGACAGGGCGCGCCTATGGCTACACCTTC
CASSKTGRAYGYTF
>12|TRBJ2-7|.|TRBV2|TRBD1
TGTGCCAGCAGGGACAGGGGCTACGAGCAGTACTTC
CASRDRGYEQYF
>13|TRBJ2-3|.|TRBV27|.
TGTGCCAGCAGTTTAGATGAGGCAGATACGCAGTATTTT
CASSLDEADTQYF
>18|TRBJ2-7|.|TRBV10-3|TRBD1
TGTGCCATCAGTGTGGGGGGACTGGGGACAGGGCCTACCTACGAGCAGTACTTC
CAISVGGLGTGPTYEQYF
>16|TRBJ1-5|.|TRBV27|TRBD1
TGTGCCAGCAGTGGGACAGGGGGGACCTGGGGTCAGCCCCAGCATTTT
CASSGTGGTWGQPQHF
>15|TRBJ2-3|.|TRBV6-1|.
TGTGCCAGCAGTGAAGTGGGGCAGCGCACAGATACGCAGTATTTT
CASSEVGQRTDTQYF
>14|TRBJ2-1|few|TRBV25-1|.
TGTGCCAGCAGTAGGAGTGAGTCCTACAATGAGCAGTTCTTC
CASSRSESYNEQFF
>11|TRBJ1-2|.|TRBV20-1|.
TGCAGTGCTAGCCCCTTCTATGGCTACACCTTC
CSASPFYGYTF
>15|TRBJ2-2|.|TRBV5-5|.
TGTGCCAGCAGCATGGACTACTCGAGCACCGGGGAGCTGTTTTTT
CASSMDYSSTGELFF
>13|TRBJ1-1|.|TRBV5-1|.
TGCGCCAGCAGCTTGGTCAGGGGCACTGAAGCTTTCTTT
CASSLVRGTEAFF
>14|TRBJ1-2|.|TRBV25-1|.
TGTGCCAGCAGTTCGGACTTTTTTAACTATGGCTACACCTTC
CASSSDFFNYGYTF
>14|TRBJ1-5|few|TRBV19|.
TGTGCCAGTAGTGTTGACGATAGCATTCAGCCCCAGCATTTT
CASSVDDSIQPQHF
>15|TRBJ2-3|.|TRBV13|TRBD2
TGTGCCAGCAGCCTACTAGCGGGAGGGACAGATACGCAGTATTTT
CASSLLAGGTDTQYF
>14|TRBJ2-7|.|TRBV11-2|.
TGTGCCAGCAGCTTAGAGAAGCTCTCCTACGAGCAGTACTTC
CASSLEKLSYEQYF
>14|TRBJ1-5|.|TRBV28|.
TGTGCCAGCAGGTCACAGGTTTACAATCAGCCCCAGCATTTT
CASRSQVYNQPQHF
>15|TRBJ2-3|.|TRBV21-1|.
TGTGCCAGCAGCAAAGGGGACAGTACCACAGATACGCAGTATTTT
CASSKGDSTTDTQYF
>15|TRBJ2-1|.|TRBV5-5|TRBD1
TGTGCCAGCAGCTTGGCCTGGGACAGGGGGCTTGAGCAGTTCTTC
CASSLAWDRGLEQFF
>13|TRBJ2-1|.|TRBV19|.
TGTGCCACCTCATCTAACTCCTGGAATGAGCAGTTCTTC
CATSSNSWNEQFF
>16|TRBJ2-7|.|TRBV3-1/TRBV3-2|TRBD1
TGTGCCAGCAGCCTTACTCCGGGACAGGGGAGGAACGAGCAGTACTTC
CASSLTPGQGRNEQYF
>14|TRBJ2-3|.|TRBV7-3|.
TGTGCCAGCAGCCCCTCCCGGGGGACAGATACGCAGTATTTT
CASSPSRGTDTQYF
>13|TRBJ1-5|.|TRBV6-2/TRBV6-3|.
TGTGCCAGCTGCCAGGGGTTTAATCAGCCCCAGCATTTT
CASCQGFNQPQHF
>13|TRBJ1-2|.|TRBV28|.
TGTGCCAGCACCTTACCCCAGGGGAGAGGCTACACCTTC
CASTLPQGRGYTF
>15|TRBJ1-5|.|TRBV6-5|.
TGTGCCAGCAGCGGACGCCCGGAGGGCAATCAGCCCCAGCATTTT
CASSGRPEGNQPQHF
>13|TRBJ1-5|.|TRBV10-3|.
TGTGCCATCAGTGGGATAGGGCGGGAGCCCCAGCATTTT
CAISGIGREPQHF
>17|TRBJ2-1|.|TRBV5-4|TRBD2
TGTGCCAGCAGCTTGGGGCGCGGGACTATCTGGACCAATGAGCAGTTCTTC
CASSLGRGTIWTNEQFF
>18|TRBJ2-5|.|TRBV27|TRBD2
TGTGCCAGCAGTCCTCTAGCGGGAGGGCCGGGTGCAAAAGAGACCCAGTACTTC
CASSPLAGGPGAKETQYF
>16|TRBJ1-2|.|TRBV4-1|.
TGCGCCAGCAGCCAAGAGAGGGCAGGGGTATACTATGGCTACACCTTC
CASSQERAGVYYGYTF
>15|TRBJ1-5|.|TRBV7-6|.
TGTGCCAGCAGCCCTCTAGAAGGGGGTCTTGAGCCCCAGCATTTT
CASSPLEGGLEPQHF
>15|TRBJ1-1|.|TRBV19|.
TGTGCCAGTAGTATAAATGCAGGGTTGACCACTGAAGCTTTCTTT
CASSINAGLTTEAFF
>15|TRBJ2-1|.|TRBV6-2/TRBV6-3|.
TGTGCCAGCAGTTACTCAAGACTCCCGTACAATGAGCAGTTCTTC
CASSYSRLPYNEQFF
>16|TRBJ1-3|.|TRBV28|TRBD1
TGTGCCAGCAGTTCAACAGGGGCTGTCTCTGGAAACACCATATATTTT
CASSSTGAVSGNTIYF
>15|TRBJ1-1|few|TRBV9|TRBD1
TGTGCCAGCAGCGTATCAGGGGGCCTGGACACTGAAGCTTTCTTT
CASSVSGGLDTEAFF
>11|TRBJ2-5|few|TRBV20-1|.
TGCAGTAGGGCGCGGGAAGAGACCCAGTACTTC
CSRAREETQYF
>15|TRBJ2-7|.|TRBV5-1|TRBD1
TGCGCCAGCAGCTCCCCGGACAGGGGAGAAACGAAGCAGTACTTC
CASSSPDRGETKQYF
>14|TRBJ2-7|.|TRBV27|TRBD1
TGTGCCAGCAGTATCGACAGGGGGCTCTACGAGCAGTACTTC
CASSIDRGLYEQYF
>14|TRBJ2-7|few|TRBV27|TRBD2
TGTGCCAGCAGTTTACGAGCGGGAGCCCCCGAGCAGTACTTC
CASSLRAGAPEQYF
>14|TRBJ2-7|.|TRBV9|.
TGTGCCAGCAGCGCCGCCCTCAGCGACTACGAGCAGTACTTC
CASSAALSDYEQYF
>15|TRBJ1-2|.|TRBV5-1|.
TGCGCCAGCAGTAAACAACCGGGGGACCTCTATGGCTACACCTTC
CASSKQPGDLYGYTF
>15|TRBJ2-7|.|TRBV28|TRBD2
TGTGCCAGCAGTCTACCACTAGCGGGAGTTTACGAGCAGTACTTC
CASSLPLAGVYEQYF
>15|TRBJ2-7|once|TRBV5-1|.
TGCGCCAGCAGCTTGCTCGCGGGATCGGCCTACGAGCAGTACTTC
CASSLLAGSAYEQYF
>13|TRBJ2-3|.|TRBV3-1/TRBV3-2|.
TGTGCCAGCAGCCCCGAGACAGGTTTGGAGCAGTATTTT
CASSPETGLEQYF
>16|TRBJ2-3|.|TRBV6-5|TRBD1
TGTGCCAGCAGTTACCGGACAGGGGCGAGCACAGATACGCAGTATTTT
CASSYRTGASTDTQYF
>15|TRBJ2-5|few|TRBV9|TRBD2
TGTGCCAGCAGCGTAGGCGGGAGCGCCGGGGAGACCCAGTACTTC
CASSVGGSAGETQYF
>15|TRBJ1-1|.|TRBV27|TRBD1
TGTGCCAGCAGTTTCGTGGGACAGGGGAACACTGAAGCTTTCTTT
CASSFVGQGNTEAFF
>13|TRBJ1-2|.|TRBV6-5|.
TGTGCCAGCAGTCCCGACAGCCACTATGGCTACACCTTC
CASSPDSHYGYTF